This TCR beta chain was recorded in a study of cytomegalovirus exposure and HLA in healthy donors. Study at large: In an early release, HLA-typed donors contributed some 82 million unique TCR sequences.

General study results and limits: In a later analysis, at a false discovery rate of 0.05, under 20,000 TCR beta sequences matched HLA alleles. More clonal expansion characterized HLA-associated TCR beta chains than equally common others in a later analysis. Using the classifier, cytomegalovirus status was reportedly diagnosed with high specificity and sensitivity.

This CDR3 has 15 amino acids. Germline lookup yields CDR1 SGHDT and CDR2 YYEEEE. Trimming at V came to 4 bases and at J to 2 bases, leaving 9 bases not matched to a gene. This clone was seen many times. Its antigen remains unknown. Primers for the PCR totalled 60 Vbeta and 13 Jbeta. Libraries were prepared by immunoSEQ multiplex PCR; TCRdb keeps only in-frame clonotypes and omits some of them. Of about 84,000 clones in the sample, roughly 78% were seen once. V and J are TRBV5-6 and TRBJ2-7; the match to TRBD2 covers 7 bases. Sequencing was done on a sample of PBMCs. The TCR comes from a male donor in good health and CMV-seropositive. The CDR3 is CASSEIGAGPYEQYF. The CDR3 nucleotides are TGTGCCAGCAGCGAGATCGGAGCGGGACCCTACGAGCAGTACTTC.